This T cell receptor beta chain was profiled in a study of shared T cell receptors in the human thymus. Measured with immunoSEQ multiplex PCR; TCRdb has only the in-frame clones, and not every one. The profile shows approximately 660,000 clones, over 75% of them singletons. This clone was seen only once. The CDR3 length is 16 residues. Looked up from germline, CDR1 is SGHVS and CDR2 is FNYEAQ. The trim removed 4 bases at V and 0 bases at J, leaving 5 bases unmatched. These data were also filed under a second study, of human thymus T cells. That paper notes: The people who donated were healthy Finnish babies having corrective surgery for congenital heart defects. Thymic material originated from resections removed in the course of corrective heart surgery. What related research reported was that thymic repertoires overlapped highly among unrelated individuals.

The chain combines TRBV7-6 with TRBJ2-7; 11 bases fit TRBD2. The TCR sequence derives from a boy younger than two with a congenital heart defect. The sequenced material came from thymocytes. The CDR3 DNA is TGTGCCAGCAGCTCACTAGCGGGAGCGACCTCCTACGAGCAGTACTTC. Its translation: CASSSLAGATSYEQYF. Combining the CDR3 with reference TRBV7-6 and TRBJ2-7 gives the whole variable domain GAGVSQSPRYKVTKRGQDVALRCDPISGHVSLYWYRQALGQGPEFLTYFNYEAQQDKSGLPNDRFSAERPEGSISTLTIQRTEQRDSAMYRCASSSLAGATSYEQYFGPGTRLTVT.